This TCR beta chain was sequenced for a study of beta chain features in type 1 diabetes. Of the isolated RNA, all was reverse transcribed, and so the sequenced material was expressed TCRB transcripts. Produced via immunoSEQ multiplex PCR; TCRdb's table is partial and in-frame only. The sample yields around 250,000 clones, 14% seen once. Study-wide results and limits: Within each of all four CD4+ subsets, Type 1 diabetes patients had TCRB CDR3s that were moderately but significantly shorter.

Points on this clone: Its antigen is unidentified.

CDR1 and CDR2 (germline): GTSNPN, SVGIG (reference sequence). The CDR3 runs to 11 residues. The V gene lost 0 bases and the J gene lost 3 bases, with 3 bases spanning the gap. The TCR was taken from a man aged 25-40 years with type 1 diabetes. The V gene is TRBV30, the J gene TRBJ2-7; D is unresolved. What was sequenced was naive CD4+ T cells from blood. The CDR3 coding sequence is TGTGCCTGGAGTGTCTTCTACGAGCAGTACTTC. This gives the protein CAWSVFYEQYF.